Given below is one T cell receptor (beta chain) in context. The record originates from a study of blood T cell repertoires in COVID-19. In the study overall: Acute-phase and convalescent COVID-19 samples originated in the United States, Italy and Spain. PBMCs, B-cell-depleted T cells, or T cells provided the cDNA or gDNA that made up the material.

Per the authors' pipeline: Amplification with reference gene primers provided the estimates of nucleated cell counts. Produced via immunoSEQ multiplex PCR; TCRdb's table is partial and in-frame only. Clone size and V and J calls were adopted from that table, with D and trimming inferred from the DNA. In the table there are over 150,000 clones, approximately 80% of which are singletons. Germline CDR1 SEHNR, CDR2 FQNEAQ (reference sequence). Trimming pared 4 bases from V and 6 bases from J, leaving 10 bases between. The CDR3 runs to 14 residues. The chain is built from TRBV7-9 and TRBJ1-6, with D perhaps TRBD1 (6 bases). This receptor was taken from a woman aged 55-69 years with acute or convalescent COVID-19. The specimen sequenced was peripheral blood. The CDR3 DNA sequence: TGTGCCAGCAGCTCCCGACAGGCTAATTCACCCCTCCACTTT. Translating gives CASSSRQANSPLHF.